Below, 23 T cell receptor beta chains from the same sample are listed, as sequenced in a study of control samples from healthy donors and cancer patients. Using immunoSEQ multiplex PCR, the repertoire was profiled, and TCRdb retains in-frame clones only, with some absent. The table records 150,000 or so clones, just under 95% of them present only once. Sequenced: blood. These receptors were taken from a woman in her 40s in good health.

This clone came up once. The rearrangement joins TRBV7-2 to TRBJ2-3, with 9 bases that match TRBD2. CDR1 is SGHTA, CDR2 FQGNSA, per germline. The CDR3 runs to 15 residues. V was clipped by 5 bases and J by 7 bases; unmatched bases: 10. CDR3 region: CASSPSAGGPNTQYF. The CDR3 nucleotides are TGTGCCAGCAGCCCTTCTGCGGGAGGGCCAAATACGCAGTATTTT.

V and J are TRBV6-2 or TRBV6-3 and TRBJ2-1; 9 bases are shared with TRBD2. The germline V gene encodes CDR1 MNHEY and CDR2 SVGEGT. V dropped 4 bases and J dropped 15; count of bases not matched to a gene: 4. This CDR3 region has 11 residues. CDR3 loop: CASSFSGGTFF. The CDR3 DNA sequence: TGTGCCAGCAGTTTCAGCGGGGGGACGTTCTTC.

The J gene is TRBJ2-7, the V gene TRBV18; no definite D call. Deletions cut 3 bases from V and 5 bases from J, with 11 bases between. Germline V gene lookup returns CDR1 KGHSH and CDR2 LQKENI. The CDR3 consists of 13 residues. The CDR3 loop reads CASSPLVSHEQYF. The CDR3 nucleotides read TGTGCCAGCTCACCCCTCGTATCACACGAGCAGTACTTC.

The table lists this clone with a count of one. The chain couples TRBV27 to TRBJ2-7; D may correspond to TRBD1 or TRBD2 (6 bases each). The CDR3 is 15 amino acids. V dropped 5 bases and J dropped 0 bases, with 14 bases sitting between them. Germline V gene data show CDR1 as MNHEY and CDR2 as SMNVEV (reference sequence). The CDR3 DNA reads as TGTGCCAGCAGTACCCTCGGGGGCGCCTCCTACGAGCAGTACTTC. It codes for CASSTLGGASYEQYF.

V usage is TRBV5-1 and J usage is TRBJ2-3, with 9 bases that match TRBD1. The CDR3 has 16 amino acids. Germline CDR1 and CDR2: SGHRS and YFSETQ. The V and J ends lost 4 bases and 5 bases, in that order; junction bases with no gene match: 11. The DNA for the CDR3 is TGCGCCAGCAGCCCCGGTACACAGGGGGCAGGAGATACGCAGTATTTT. Amino acids: CASSPGTQGAGDTQYF.

This chain joins TRBV12-5 and TRBJ2-1; D unresolved. CDR3 length: 11 amino acids. In germline, CDR1 is LGHNT, CDR2 FRNRAP. Trimming left V 2 bases short and J 9 bases short, with 5 bases between. The DNA for the CDR3 is TGTGCTAGTGGTTTGTGGGGTGAGCAGTTCTTC. It is translated as CASGLWGEQFF.

The rearrangement joins TRBV5-4 to TRBJ1-2; D gene ambiguous. CDR3 length: 13 amino acids. Trimming took off 0 bases at V and 6 bases at J, with 9 bases between the two ends. Germline V CDR1 and CDR2: SGHNT, YYREEE (reference sequence). As DNA, the CDR3 is TGTGCCAGCAGCTTGGCTGGAGTGGATGGCTACACCTTC. Protein sequence: CASSLAGVDGYTF. Full variable domain (remainder filled in from reference TRBV5-4 and TRBJ1-2): ETGVTQSPTHLIKTRGQQVTLRCSSQSGHNTVSWYQQALGQGPQFIFQYYREEENGRGNFPPRFSGLQFPNYSSELNVNALELDDSALYLCASSLAGVDGYTFGSGTRLTVV.

The chain uses TRBV18 and TRBJ1-2, with 8 bases that match TRBD1. Germline assignment: CDR1 KGHSH and CDR2 LQKENI. V dropped 3 bases and J dropped 13; count of bases not matched to a gene: 10. The CDR3 totals 13 residues. CDR3 residues: CASSPGQEVSPTF. CDR3 in DNA: TGTGCCAGCTCACCGGGACAGGAAGTTTCCCCCACCTTC.

The chain couples TRBV9 to TRBJ2-5; D assignment may be TRBD1 or TRBD2 (6 bases each). CDR1 and CDR2 from the germline V gene are SGDLS and YYNGEE. This CDR3 is built from 15 residues. Deletions cut 1 base from V and 4 bases from J, with 14 bases between. DNA of the CDR3: TGTGCCAGCAGCGTAACCGGGGGCTTGGGAGAGACCCAGTACTTC. Encoded protein: CASSVTGGLGETQYF.

The chain uses TRBV30 and TRBJ1-6, with 7 positions matching TRBD1. Germline CDR1 and CDR2: GTSNPN and SVGIG (reference sequence). This CDR3 is built from 14 residues. The J segment lost 11 bases and the V segment lost 4 bases, leaving 11 bases of the junction unmatched. The CDR3 sequence: CAWNTEQGGPPLHF. DNA of the CDR3: TGTGCCTGGAACACCGAGCAGGGGGGTCCACCCCTCCACTTT.

The V and J genes are TRBV3-1 (or the pseudogene TRBV3-2) and TRBJ1-6; possibly TRBD1 for D (6 bases). The CDR3 runs to 15 residues. With 4 bases removed from V and 5 bases from J, the gap between germline ends came to 12 bases. Germline V gene sequence: CDR1 LGHDT, CDR2 YNNKEL (reference sequence). The DNA of the CDR3 is TGTGCCAGCAGCCCCCCCGGGACACATAATTCACCCCTCCACTTT. Translating gives CASSPPGTHNSPLHF.

This clone was recorded a few times. The CDR3 DNA follows: TGTGCCTGGAGTGCCGACTCCCTACAGGGAAAGGGAAGTGGCTACACCTTC. Translating gives CAWSADSLQGKGSGYTF. The chain uses TRBV30 and TRBJ1-2; D perhaps matches TRBD1 (6 bases). The length of the CDR3 is 17 residues. V shed 1 base and J shed 7 bases, with 25 bases lying between them. From germline, CDR1 is GTSNPN and CDR2 SVGIG (reference sequence).

This clone has only one observation. CDR3 coding DNA: TGCGCCAGCTCACTCGCTGGGGGCGGGGGAGCCACCGGGGAGCTGTTTTTT. Translation: CASSLAGGGGATGELFF. This chain joins TRBV5-1 and TRBJ2-2, with D possibly being TRBD2 (7 bases). Germline values: CDR1 SGHRS, CDR2 YFSETQ. The CDR3 sequence is 17 residues long. Trimming left V 7 bases short and J 4 bases short, with 23 bases between.

The chain recombines TRBV9 with TRBJ2-7; 8 bases align to TRBD1. V was pared by 4 bases and J by 1 base, with 7 bases of the junction left unmatched. The length of the CDR3 is 15 residues. The germline CDR1 and CDR2 sequences are SGDLS and YYNGEE. CDR3 nucleotides: TGTGCCAGCAGCACGCGGACAGGGACTTCCTACGAGCAGTACTTC. Encoded protein: CASSTRTGTSYEQYF.

The chain employs TRBV5-1 and TRBJ2-3; 12 nucleotides agree with TRBD2. Germline V gene data show CDR1 as SGHRS and CDR2 as YFSETQ. Germline trimming cut 0 bases from V and 1 base from J; bases unmatched to any gene: 0. This CDR3 spans 16 amino acids. CDR3 loop: CASSLGTSGGTDTQYF. DNA of the CDR3: TGCGCCAGCAGCTTGGGGACTAGCGGGGGCACAGATACGCAGTATTTT.

The rearrangement joins TRBV6-5 to TRBJ1-2; D unclear. The germline V gene encodes CDR1 MNHEY and CDR2 SVGAGI. Trimming removed 6 bases at V and 1 base at J, with 15 bases between. The CDR3 runs 15 residues. This CDR3 is CASRVSNIVNYGYTF. The CDR3 DNA reads as TGTGCCAGCAGAGTTTCTAACATTGTTAACTATGGCTACACCTTC.

The chain recombines TRBV2 with TRBJ2-2; 8 bases fit TRBD1. Germline trimming cut 8 bases from V and 6 bases from J; bases unmatched to any gene: 8. Germline CDR1 and CDR2: SNHLY and FYNNEI. The CDR3 extends over 14 amino acids. The CDR3 protein is CASRQGAGAGELFF. In nucleotides, the CDR3 is TGTGCCAGCCGGCAGGGGGCTGGGGCCGGGGAGCTGTTTTTT.

This chain uses TRBV12-3 or TRBV12-4 with TRBJ2-7, with 8 bases identical to TRBD1. J gave up 5 bases and V 7 bases, and 7 bases lay outside the gene matches. This CDR3 spans 13 amino acids. In DNA, the CDR3 is TGTGCCAGCACCACAGGACAGGGCCACGAGCAGTACTTC. Its translation is CASTTGQGHEQYF.

This clone was picked up one time. The DNA for the CDR3 is TGTGCCAGCTGGGAGAGCTCCTACGAGCAGTACTTC. Translating gives CASWESSYEQYF. The rearrangement joins TRBV6-5 to TRBJ2-7; maybe TRBD2 (5 bases). CDR3 length: 12 amino acids. Germline loops: CDR1 MNHEY, CDR2 SVGAGI. V gave up 8 bases and J gave up 0 bases, with 8 bases separating them.

The V and J genes are TRBV5-5 and TRBJ1-2, with 7 bases matching TRBD1. The germline gives CDR1 SGHKS, CDR2 YYEKEE (reference sequence). This CDR3 contains 14 residues. V lost 3 bases and J lost 2; bases outside the gene matches: 4. CDR3 nucleotides: TGTGCCAGCAGCTACACACAGGGGAACTATGGCTACACCTTC. Protein product: CASSYTQGNYGYTF.

V is TRBV7-2 and J is TRBJ1-6; D not resolved. Looked up from germline, CDR1 is SGHTA and CDR2 is FQGNSA. The CDR3 sequence is 14 residues long. Deletions cut 0 bases from V and 7 bases from J, with 7 bases between. CDR3 nucleotides: TGTGCCAGCAGCTTAGCTCTGGCCAATTCACCCCTCCACTTT. Translation: CASSLALANSPLHF.

About this clone: Germline is not matched at one junction end, which may reflect a read error. The rearrangement uses TRBV7-7 and TRBJ2-1, with 8 bases fitting TRBD2. Looked up from germline, CDR1 is SSHAT and CDR2 is FNYEAQ (reference sequence). The CDR3 spans 15 residues. DNA for the CDR3: TGTGCTAGCAGCTCGACCGATAGCGGGACCAATGAGCAGTTCTTC. Translated, it gives CASSSTDSGTNEQFF.

V usage is TRBV29-1 and J usage is TRBJ1-2; TRBD1 agrees at 11 bases. Germline V gene lookup returns CDR1 SQVTM and CDR2 ANQGSEA. The CDR3 runs to 21 residues. V gave up 2 bases and J gave up 1 base; unmatched junction bases: 21. The CDR3 reads CSVENYGQGASEHVFNYGYTF. The DNA for the CDR3 is TGCAGCGTTGAAAATTATGGACAGGGGGCTTCAGAACACGTGTTTAACTATGGCTACACCTTC.